Listed below are T cell receptor beta chains from one sample, sequenced in a study of siplizumab effects on memory and regulatory T cells. Generated by immunoSEQ multiplex PCR, the TCRdb table keeps only in-frame clones and is missing some. The sample holds 110,000 or so clones; 80% to 95% are singletons and the top ten take over 0.15%. The source material was non-Treg CD4+ T cells sorted from blood. Source of these receptors: a human donor in good health. The CDR3 runs from the conserved cysteine through the conserved F or W. The D gene is left open where the match is weak. Clone size appears in some rows only: once, few, many, or a class for an expanded clone.

cdr3_nt: TGTGCCAGCAGCCATACTCCGGGACTAGCGGGGGGGAGCTACAACAATGAGCAGTTCTTC; cdr3_aa: CASSHTPGLAGGSYNNEQFF; j_call: TRBJ2-1; v_call: TRBV4-2; d_call: TRBD2; clone_size: .
cdr3_nt: TGTGCCAGCAGTCATAAGTTCGCCAGGCACACTGAAGCTTTCTTT; cdr3_aa: CASSHKFARHTEAFF; j_call: TRBJ1-1; v_call: TRBV28; d_call: .; clone_size: .
cdr3_nt: TGTGCCTGGAGTGTGAGTGGACGGGCCAACGTCCTGACTTTC; cdr3_aa: CAWSVSGRANVLTF; j_call: TRBJ2-6; v_call: TRBV30; d_call: .; clone_size: .
cdr3_nt: TGCGCCAGCAGGGATGGGGGCGGCGAAAAACTGTTTTTT; cdr3_aa: CASRDGGGEKLFF; j_call: TRBJ1-4; v_call: TRBV5-1; d_call: .; clone_size: once
cdr3_nt: TGTGCCAGCAGCTTGGCCCAAGAGACCCAGTACTTC; cdr3_aa: CASSLAQETQYF; j_call: TRBJ2-5; v_call: TRBV5-4; d_call: .; clone_size: .
cdr3_nt: TGTGCCTGGAGAACAGGGATTACTGAAGCTTTCTTT; cdr3_aa: CAWRTGITEAFF; j_call: TRBJ1-1; v_call: TRBV30; d_call: .; clone_size: .
cdr3_nt: TGTGCTTCGACAGGGGACAATCAGCCCCAGCATTTT; cdr3_aa: CASTGDNQPQHF; j_call: TRBJ1-5; v_call: TRBV12-5; d_call: TRBD1; clone_size: .
cdr3_nt: TGTGCCAGCAGACAAACAGGGGGCTCCTACAATGAGCAGTTCTTC; cdr3_aa: CASRQTGGSYNEQFF; j_call: TRBJ2-1; v_call: TRBV5-4; d_call: TRBD1; clone_size: .
cdr3_nt: TGTGCCAGCAGCGTAGGACAGGGAGGAAATGAGCAGTTCTTC; cdr3_aa: CASSVGQGGNEQFF; j_call: TRBJ2-1; v_call: TRBV9; d_call: .; clone_size: .
cdr3_nt: TGTGCCAGCAGCCTCCAAGAGACCCAGTACTTC; cdr3_aa: CASSLQETQYF; j_call: TRBJ2-5; v_call: TRBV2; d_call: .; clone_size: .
cdr3_nt: TGTGCCAGCAGTCTAACTAGCGGGGGGTACTACGAGCAGTACTTC; cdr3_aa: CASSLTSGGYYEQYF; j_call: TRBJ2-7; v_call: TRBV27; d_call: TRBD2; clone_size: .
cdr3_nt: TGTGCCAGCAAGACCATGGCCGGAGCTAACACCGGGGAGCTGTTTTTT; cdr3_aa: CASKTMAGANTGELFF; j_call: TRBJ2-2; v_call: TRBV7-6; d_call: .; clone_size: .
cdr3_nt: TGTGCCAGCAGTTTATCTCGACCCGGGGAGGGCTATGGCTACACCTTC; cdr3_aa: CASSLSRPGEGYGYTF; j_call: TRBJ1-2; v_call: TRBV27; d_call: .; clone_size: .
cdr3_nt: TGTGCCAGCAGCTTAGGGGGACAGGGCCTCACCGGGGAGCTGTTTTTT; cdr3_aa: CASSLGGQGLTGELFF; j_call: TRBJ2-2; v_call: TRBV7-9; d_call: TRBD1; clone_size: .
cdr3_nt: TGTGCCAGCAGTTTTGGAGGGGGGGATTCACCCCTCCACTTT; cdr3_aa: CASSFGGGDSPLHF; j_call: TRBJ1-6; v_call: TRBV28; d_call: .; clone_size: once
cdr3_nt: TGTGCCACCTCAAGGGACAACTCCTACGAGCAGTACTTC; cdr3_aa: CATSRDNSYEQYF; j_call: TRBJ2-7; v_call: TRBV2; d_call: .; clone_size: .
cdr3_nt: TGTGCCAGCAGCTTGGGGGGCTATGGCTACACCTTC; cdr3_aa: CASSLGGYGYTF; j_call: TRBJ1-2; v_call: TRBV7-8; d_call: .; clone_size: .
cdr3_nt: TGTGCCAGCAGCCTGGGACAGCTCTATGGCTACACCTTC; cdr3_aa: CASSLGQLYGYTF; j_call: TRBJ1-2; v_call: TRBV5-4; d_call: TRBD1; clone_size: .
cdr3_nt: TGCGCCAGCAGACAGAACACCGGGGAGCTGTTTTTT; cdr3_aa: CASRQNTGELFF; j_call: TRBJ2-2; v_call: TRBV10-1; d_call: .; clone_size: .
cdr3_nt: TGCAGCGTTAGGGCACAGGGCGGAAACACCGGGGAGCTGTTTTTT; cdr3_aa: CSVRAQGGNTGELFF; j_call: TRBJ2-2; v_call: TRBV29-1; d_call: .; clone_size: .
cdr3_nt: TGTGCCAGCAGCTTATACCCTACCGGGGGGAGCACAGATACGCAGTATTTT; cdr3_aa: CASSLYPTGGSTDTQYF; j_call: TRBJ2-3; v_call: TRBV7-2; d_call: TRBD2; clone_size: .
cdr3_nt: TGTGCCAGCAGCGTTAGGACGGACCAAGAGACCCAGTACTTC; cdr3_aa: CASSVRTDQETQYF; j_call: TRBJ2-5; v_call: TRBV9; d_call: .; clone_size: .
cdr3_nt: TGTGCCATCAGTGAGTCGGAGATCGCGGGGGGGGACCAAGAGACCCAGTACTTC; cdr3_aa: CAISESEIAGGDQETQYF; j_call: TRBJ2-5; v_call: TRBV10-3; d_call: TRBD2; clone_size: .
cdr3_nt: TGCGCCAGCAGCTTGAACACAGGGGACTATGGCTACACCTTC; cdr3_aa: CASSLNTGDYGYTF; j_call: TRBJ1-2; v_call: TRBV5-1; d_call: TRBD1; clone_size: .
cdr3_nt: TGCGCCAGCAGCCTCGGACGGGGACCTATCAGCTCCTACAATGAGCAGTTCTTC; cdr3_aa: CASSLGRGPISSYNEQFF; j_call: TRBJ2-1; v_call: TRBV5-1; d_call: .; clone_size: once
cdr3_nt: TGCAGCGGAATTGTGACCCGGGGGACTGAAGCTTTCTTT; cdr3_aa: CSGIVTRGTEAFF; j_call: TRBJ1-1; v_call: TRBV29-1; d_call: .; clone_size: .
cdr3_nt: TGCGCCAGCAGCCGACCCGGGACAGCGAACACTGAAGCTTTCTTT; cdr3_aa: CASSRPGTANTEAFF; j_call: TRBJ1-1; v_call: TRBV4-1; d_call: TRBD1; clone_size: .
cdr3_nt: TGTGCCAGCAGTTACTCAACATTTACAGAGGCTTTCTTT; cdr3_aa: CASSYSTFTEAFF; j_call: TRBJ1-1; v_call: TRBV6-5; d_call: .; clone_size: .
cdr3_nt: TGTGCCAGTAGTATGGTAGTCAAGGCGCGCAATCAGCCCCAGCATTTT; cdr3_aa: CASSMVVKARNQPQHF; j_call: TRBJ1-5; v_call: TRBV19; d_call: .; clone_size: once
cdr3_nt: TGTGCCAGCAGTTTACTGAGAGACGAGCAGTACTTC; cdr3_aa: CASSLLRDEQYF; j_call: TRBJ2-7; v_call: TRBV28; d_call: .; clone_size: .
cdr3_nt: TGTGCCAGCAGCTCGCCTTGGGTAGCGGCTGAGGAGACCCAGTACTTC; cdr3_aa: CASSSPWVAAEETQYF; j_call: TRBJ2-5; v_call: TRBV7-2; d_call: .; clone_size: .
cdr3_nt: TGTGCCAGCAAGGACTTATCCTACGAGCAGTACTTC; cdr3_aa: CASKDLSYEQYF; j_call: TRBJ2-7; v_call: TRBV2; d_call: .; clone_size: .
cdr3_nt: TGTGCCAGCAGTGAAACAGGGGGCAACATTCAGTACTTC; cdr3_aa: CASSETGGNIQYF; j_call: TRBJ2-4; v_call: TRBV6-4; d_call: TRBD1; clone_size: once
cdr3_nt: TGTGCCAGCAGCTTAATGATAGCGGGGGCTAGCACAGATACGCAGTATTTT; cdr3_aa: CASSLMIAGASTDTQYF; j_call: TRBJ2-3; v_call: TRBV7-3; d_call: TRBD2; clone_size: .
cdr3_nt: TGTGCCAGCAGCCGGGGGGTGGCTAGCGGGGTACAAGATACGCAGTATTTT; cdr3_aa: CASSRGVASGVQDTQYF; j_call: TRBJ2-3; v_call: TRBV28; d_call: TRBD2; clone_size: .
cdr3_nt: TGTGCCACGAATTCCCTCTATGGCTACACCTTC; cdr3_aa: CATNSLYGYTF; j_call: TRBJ1-2; v_call: TRBV19; d_call: .; clone_size: .
cdr3_nt: TGTGCCATCAGTGAGTCGGGGGGGAGCTCCTACGAGCAGTACTTC; cdr3_aa: CAISESGGSSYEQYF; j_call: TRBJ2-7; v_call: TRBV10-3; d_call: TRBD2; clone_size: .
cdr3_nt: TGTGCCAGCAGCGGACGGACTAGCGGGAAACTCACAGATACGCAGTATTTT; cdr3_aa: CASSGRTSGKLTDTQYF; j_call: TRBJ2-3; v_call: TRBV9; d_call: TRBD2; clone_size: .
cdr3_nt: TGTGCCAGCAGCTTAGAGGGTAGGAGCTCCTACGAGCAGTACTTC; cdr3_aa: CASSLEGRSSYEQYF; j_call: TRBJ2-7; v_call: TRBV11-1; d_call: .; clone_size: .
cdr3_nt: TGTGCCAGCTCACCAGAGGGACAGTTTAATTCACCCCTCCACTTT; cdr3_aa: CASSPEGQFNSPLHF; j_call: TRBJ1-6; v_call: TRBV18; d_call: TRBD1; clone_size: .
cdr3_nt: TGTGCCAGCAGCTTACAGGTTCCGCAGTTCTTC; cdr3_aa: CASSLQVPQFF; j_call: TRBJ2-1; v_call: TRBV7-9; d_call: .; clone_size: .
cdr3_nt: TGTGCCAGTAGTATACAGAACTATGGCTACACCTTC; cdr3_aa: CASSIQNYGYTF; j_call: TRBJ1-2; v_call: TRBV19; d_call: .; clone_size: .
cdr3_nt: TGTGCCAGTAGCGGATGGGGCGGGGGCAACGAGCAGTACTTC; cdr3_aa: CASSGWGGGNEQYF; j_call: TRBJ2-7; v_call: TRBV19; d_call: .; clone_size: .
cdr3_nt: TGTGCCAGTGGCATCTCCAGGGGTAATTCACCCCTCCACTTT; cdr3_aa: CASGISRGNSPLHF; j_call: TRBJ1-6; v_call: TRBV19; d_call: .; clone_size: .
cdr3_nt: TGTGCCAGCAGCCAAGAACCTAGCGGGGGGAAAGATACGCAGTATTTT; cdr3_aa: CASSQEPSGGKDTQYF; j_call: TRBJ2-3; v_call: TRBV4-2; d_call: TRBD2; clone_size: .
cdr3_nt: TGTGCCAGTAGTATGGAACAGCTTAATCAGCCCCAGCATTTT; cdr3_aa: CASSMEQLNQPQHF; j_call: TRBJ1-5; v_call: TRBV19; d_call: .; clone_size: .
cdr3_nt: TGTGCCAGCAGCCAAGTTTACAGGGCTGACACTGAAGCTTTCTTT; cdr3_aa: CASSQVYRADTEAFF; j_call: TRBJ1-1; v_call: TRBV4-2; d_call: .; clone_size: .
cdr3_nt: TGTGCCAGCAGCTTAGTCGTAGCGGGGGGTCAAGAGACCCAGTACTTC; cdr3_aa: CASSLVVAGGQETQYF; j_call: TRBJ2-5; v_call: TRBV7-2; d_call: TRBD2; clone_size: .
cdr3_nt: TGTGCCAGCAGCTTGCAGGGGACTAATGAAAAACTGTTTTTT; cdr3_aa: CASSLQGTNEKLFF; j_call: TRBJ1-4; v_call: TRBV5-4; d_call: .; clone_size: .
cdr3_nt: TGTGCCAGCTCCTACTTAGGTGGGACAGGGTTACGGGGGCCTGACGGCTACACCTTC; cdr3_aa: CASSYLGGTGLRGPDGYTF; j_call: TRBJ1-2; v_call: TRBV28; d_call: TRBD1; clone_size: .
cdr3_nt: TGTGCCAGCAGCTTAGGACAGCTCTTGAACACTGAAGCTTTCTTT; cdr3_aa: CASSLGQLLNTEAFF; j_call: TRBJ1-1; v_call: TRBV7-2; d_call: .; clone_size: .
cdr3_nt: TGTGCCTGGAGTGCCCAAATCGGGACCCGGGAGACCCAGTACTTC; cdr3_aa: CAWSAQIGTRETQYF; j_call: TRBJ2-5; v_call: TRBV30; d_call: .; clone_size: .